These T cell receptor beta chains were read from a single sample in a study of T cell responses to AZD1222 COVID-19 vaccine. Clones were read by immunoSEQ multiplex PCR, and TCRdb kept only the in-frame ones, dropping some. The sample has over 120,000 clones; 85% to 90% are singletons. The sequencing here drew on peripheral blood, taken 28 days after the second AZD1222 dose. The receptor source for this set is an adult who received the AZD1222 COVID-19 vaccine. The CDR3 runs from the conserved cysteine through the conserved F or W. The order of the fields is J gene, D gene, V gene, CDR3 DNA, CDR3 protein. A D gene is named only where the DNA matches it firmly.

j_gene: TRBJ2-1
d_gene: -
v_gene: TRBV29-1
CDR3nt: TGCAGCGTTGGAAGGGTTCCCCTCTACAATGAGCAGTTCTTC
CDR3aa: CSVGRVPLYNEQFF

j_gene: TRBJ2-6
d_gene: -
v_gene: TRBV6-6
CDR3nt: TGTGCCAGCCGCCCCGAGGCCAACGTCCTGACTTTC
CDR3aa: CASRPEANVLTF

j_gene: TRBJ1-6
d_gene: -
v_gene: TRBV21-1
CDR3nt: TGTGCCAGCAGCACCACGCAGGGGGGCAATTCACCCCTCCACTTT
CDR3aa: CASSTTQGGNSPLHF

j_gene: TRBJ1-4
d_gene: -
v_gene: TRBV2
CDR3nt: TGTGCCAGCAGTGGAAGCCATGGGAGTGAAAAACTGTTTTTT
CDR3aa: CASSGSHGSEKLFF

j_gene: TRBJ2-7
d_gene: -
v_gene: TRBV5-1
CDR3nt: TGCGCCAGCAGCTTAGGGGGTGCCTCCTACGAGCAGTACTTC
CDR3aa: CASSLGGASYEQYF

j_gene: TRBJ1-2
d_gene: -
v_gene: TRBV7-2
CDR3nt: TGTGCCAGCAGCTTACCGGTCGGTGGCTACACCTTC
CDR3aa: CASSLPVGGYTF

j_gene: TRBJ2-1
d_gene: TRBD1
v_gene: TRBV5-1
CDR3nt: TGCGCCAGCAGCTTGCGGACAGGGGACAATGAGCAGTTCTTC
CDR3aa: CASSLRTGDNEQFF

j_gene: TRBJ1-2
d_gene: -
v_gene: TRBV9
CDR3nt: TGTGCCAGCAGCGTAGCCGGGTATGATGGCTACACCTTC
CDR3aa: CASSVAGYDGYTF

j_gene: TRBJ2-7
d_gene: -
v_gene: TRBV15
CDR3nt: TGTGCCACCAGCAGAGATGCGGCGAATTCCTACGAGCAGTACTTC
CDR3aa: CATSRDAANSYEQYF

j_gene: TRBJ2-7
d_gene: TRBD1
v_gene: TRBV30
CDR3nt: TGTGCCTGGAGTGTACTCTGGACAGGGGTTTACGAGCAGTACTTC
CDR3aa: CAWSVLWTGVYEQYF

j_gene: TRBJ2-7
d_gene: TRBD2
v_gene: TRBV4-2
CDR3nt: TGTGCCAGCAGCCAGGGGACTAGCGGGAGTTTATGGACCTACGAGCAGTACTTC
CDR3aa: CASSQGTSGSLWTYEQYF

j_gene: TRBJ1-6
d_gene: -
v_gene: TRBV5-1
CDR3nt: TGCGCCAGCAGCTTGTGGGGCCAGCCGGAAGGAAATTCACCCCTCCACTTT
CDR3aa: CASSLWGQPEGNSPLHF

j_gene: TRBJ1-1
d_gene: -
v_gene: TRBV5-1
CDR3nt: TGCGCCAGCAGCTTGCTGGGGTCGACGAACACTGAAGCTTTCTTT
CDR3aa: CASSLLGSTNTEAFF

j_gene: TRBJ1-1
d_gene: -
v_gene: TRBV7-9
CDR3nt: TGTGCCAGCAGATTGGACGGGATGAACACTGAAGCTTTCTTT
CDR3aa: CASRLDGMNTEAFF

j_gene: TRBJ2-5
d_gene: TRBD2
v_gene: TRBV3-1/TRBV3-2
CDR3nt: TGTGCCAGCAGCCAACTAGCGGGGCAAGAGACCCAGTACTTC
CDR3aa: CASSQLAGQETQYF

j_gene: TRBJ1-4
d_gene: TRBD1
v_gene: TRBV4-1
CDR3nt: TGCGCCAGCAGCGCACCCTCAGGGGGCCGAGAAAAACTGTTTTTT
CDR3aa: CASSAPSGGREKLFF

j_gene: TRBJ1-2
d_gene: -
v_gene: TRBV12-3/TRBV12-4
CDR3nt: TGTGCCAGCAGTCTACAGCAAAACTATGGCTACACCTTC
CDR3aa: CASSLQQNYGYTF

j_gene: TRBJ1-3
d_gene: -
v_gene: TRBV6-1
CDR3nt: TGTGCCAGCAGTGAAGTTACCAGCGACACCATATATTTT
CDR3aa: CASSEVTSDTIYF